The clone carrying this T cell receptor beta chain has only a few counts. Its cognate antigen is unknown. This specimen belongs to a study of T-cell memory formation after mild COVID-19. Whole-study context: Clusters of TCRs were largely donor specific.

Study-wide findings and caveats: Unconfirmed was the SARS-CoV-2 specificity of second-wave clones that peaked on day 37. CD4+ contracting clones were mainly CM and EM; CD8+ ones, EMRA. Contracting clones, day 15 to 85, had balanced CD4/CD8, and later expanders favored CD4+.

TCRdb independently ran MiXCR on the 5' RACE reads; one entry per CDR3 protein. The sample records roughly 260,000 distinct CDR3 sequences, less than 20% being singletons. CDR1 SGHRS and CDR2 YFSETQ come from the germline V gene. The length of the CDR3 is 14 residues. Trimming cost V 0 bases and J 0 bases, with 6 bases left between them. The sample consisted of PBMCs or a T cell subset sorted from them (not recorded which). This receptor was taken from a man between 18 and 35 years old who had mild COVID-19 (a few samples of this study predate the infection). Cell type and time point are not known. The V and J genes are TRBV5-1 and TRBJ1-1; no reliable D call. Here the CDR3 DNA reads TGCGCCAGCAGCTTGGAGCGGATGAACACTGAAGCTTTCTTT. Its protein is CASSLERMNTEAFF.